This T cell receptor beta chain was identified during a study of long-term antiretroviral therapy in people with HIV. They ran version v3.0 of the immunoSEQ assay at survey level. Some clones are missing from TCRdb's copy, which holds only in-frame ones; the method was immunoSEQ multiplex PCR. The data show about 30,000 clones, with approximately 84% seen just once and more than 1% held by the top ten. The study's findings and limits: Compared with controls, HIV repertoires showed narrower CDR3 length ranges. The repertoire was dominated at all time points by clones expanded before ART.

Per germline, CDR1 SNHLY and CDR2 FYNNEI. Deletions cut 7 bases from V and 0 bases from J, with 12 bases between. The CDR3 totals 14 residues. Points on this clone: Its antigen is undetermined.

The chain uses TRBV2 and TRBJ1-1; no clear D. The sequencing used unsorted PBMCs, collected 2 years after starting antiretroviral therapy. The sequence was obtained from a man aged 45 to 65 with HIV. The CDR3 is CASNTEALNTEAFF. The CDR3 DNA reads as TGTGCCAGCAACACAGAAGCCTTGAACACTGAAGCTTTCTTT.